This T cell receptor (beta chain) was sequenced in a study of blood T cell repertoires in COVID-19. Overall study context: The United States, Italy and Spain provided the acute and convalescent COVID-19 samples. PBMCs, B-cell-depleted T cells, or T cells were the source of the cDNA or gDNA that made up the material.

Source study methods: Estimation of nucleated cell counts relied on the amplification of reference gene primers. Repertoires were generated with immunoSEQ multiplex PCR, while TCRdb's copy carries only in-frame clones and drops some. Clone size and V and J calls were adopted from that table, with D and trimming inferred from the DNA. The table records about 360,000 clones, around 87% of them present only once. V was clipped by 2 bases and J by 5 bases, with 19 bases between them. There are 16 residues in the CDR3. Per germline, CDR1 MNHEY and CDR2 SMNVEV (reference sequence). The source is a human donor in a cohort sampled during active COVID-19. The sample taken for sequencing was peripheral blood. This sequence joins TRBV27 and TRBJ2-7, with TRBD2 as a possible D gene (6 bases). CDR3 bases: TGTGCCAGCAGTTTAAGTGGGGCTAGCGAAGGCGACGAGCAGTACTTC. This sequence encodes CASSLSGASEGDEQYF.